This T cell receptor (beta chain) was obtained from a study of T cell changes during pregnancy in multiple sclerosis. Sequencing was performed with immunoSEQ multiplex PCR; in TCRdb, only in-frame clones are kept and a portion is missing. The table has tens of thousands of clones, 93% seen once; the top ten hold around 3.9%. CDR3 length: 16 residues. Germline CDR1 reads SGHTA; CDR2 reads FQGTGA. Trimming at V came to 1 base and at J to 7 bases, leaving 3 bases not matched to a gene. Sequencing used CD8+ T cells from peripheral blood mononuclear cells, obtained after pregnancy. The gene calls are TRBV7-3 and TRBJ2-1; TRBD2 agrees at 14 bases. This clonotype originated in a female donor with multiple sclerosis, enrolled in a pregnancy study. CDR3: CASSLSGTSGGNEQFF. The CDR3 region has the DNA TGTGCCAGCAGCTTAAGTGGGACTAGCGGGGGTAATGAGCAGTTCTTC.